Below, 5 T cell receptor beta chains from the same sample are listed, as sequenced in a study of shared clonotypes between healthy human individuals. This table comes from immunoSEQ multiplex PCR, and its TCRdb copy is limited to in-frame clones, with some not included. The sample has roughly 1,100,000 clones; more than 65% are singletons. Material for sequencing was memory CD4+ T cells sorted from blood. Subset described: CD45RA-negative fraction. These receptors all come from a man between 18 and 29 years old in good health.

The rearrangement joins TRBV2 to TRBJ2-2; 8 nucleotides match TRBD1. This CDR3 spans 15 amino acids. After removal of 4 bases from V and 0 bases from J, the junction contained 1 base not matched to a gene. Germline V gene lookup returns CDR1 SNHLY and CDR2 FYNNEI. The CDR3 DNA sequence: TGTGCCAGCAGTGCACAGGGGGCGAACACCGGGGAGCTGTTTTTT. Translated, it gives CASSAQGANTGELFF.

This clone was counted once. For the CDR3, the DNA is TGCAGTGCTCGGGACTTGAATACGCAGTATTTT. This codes for CSARDLNTQYF. The J gene is TRBJ2-3, the V gene TRBV20-1, with D perhaps TRBD2 (6 bases). The germline V gene has CDR1 DFQATT and CDR2 SNEGSKA (reference sequence). The CDR3 loop spans 11 amino acids. V was trimmed by 5 bases and J by 7 bases, leaving 10 bases between them.

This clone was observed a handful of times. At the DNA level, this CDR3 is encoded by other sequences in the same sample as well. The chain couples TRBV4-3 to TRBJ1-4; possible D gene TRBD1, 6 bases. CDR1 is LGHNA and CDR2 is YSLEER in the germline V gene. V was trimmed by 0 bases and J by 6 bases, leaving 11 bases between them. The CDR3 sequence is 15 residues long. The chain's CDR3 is CASSQDRGNDEKLFF. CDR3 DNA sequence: TGCGCCAGCAGCCAAGATAGGGGGAATGATGAAAAACTGTTTTTT.

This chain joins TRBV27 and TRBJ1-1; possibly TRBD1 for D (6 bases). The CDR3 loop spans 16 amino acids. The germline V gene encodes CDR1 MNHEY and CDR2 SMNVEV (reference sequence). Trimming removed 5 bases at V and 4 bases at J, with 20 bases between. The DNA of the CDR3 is TGTGCCAGCAGTCCCCGGGGGGGGGCCGGGAGCACTGAAGCTTTCTTT. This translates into CASSPRGGAGSTEAFF.

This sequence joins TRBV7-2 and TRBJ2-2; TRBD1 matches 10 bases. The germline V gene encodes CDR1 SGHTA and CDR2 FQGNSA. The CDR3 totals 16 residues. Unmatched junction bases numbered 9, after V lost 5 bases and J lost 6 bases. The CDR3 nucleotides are TGTGCCAGCAGCGCCTCCGGGACAGGGGTCGCCGGGGAGCTGTTTTTT. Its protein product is CASSASGTGVAGELFF.